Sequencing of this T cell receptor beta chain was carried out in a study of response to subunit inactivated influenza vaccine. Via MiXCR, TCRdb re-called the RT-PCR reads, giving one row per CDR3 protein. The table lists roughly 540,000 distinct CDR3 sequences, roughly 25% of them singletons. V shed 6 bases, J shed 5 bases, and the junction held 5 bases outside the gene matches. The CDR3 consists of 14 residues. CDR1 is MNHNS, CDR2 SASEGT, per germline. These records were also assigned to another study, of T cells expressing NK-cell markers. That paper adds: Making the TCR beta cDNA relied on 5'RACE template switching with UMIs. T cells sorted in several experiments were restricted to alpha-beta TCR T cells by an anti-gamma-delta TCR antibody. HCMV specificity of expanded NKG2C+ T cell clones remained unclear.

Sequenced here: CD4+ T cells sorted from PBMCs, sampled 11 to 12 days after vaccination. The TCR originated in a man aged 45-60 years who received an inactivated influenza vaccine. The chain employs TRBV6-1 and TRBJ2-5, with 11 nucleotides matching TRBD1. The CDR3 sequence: CASRGTGGTETQYF. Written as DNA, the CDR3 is TGTGCCAGCAGGGGGACAGGGGGAACTGAGACCCAGTACTTC.